This TCR beta chain was sequenced for a study of OX40 agonist ivuxolimab in advanced cancers. About the research overall: In this cohort, patients received ivuxolimab, an agonistic anti-OX40 (CD134) antibody. Findings and caveats of the study: The 0.1-3.0 mg/kg partial responders had among the lowest clonal expansion. More expanded clones were found, on average, in CD8+ than in CD4+ T cells. The specificity for antigen of the expanded peripheral T cells was not determined.

Turning to this clone: Its antigen is as yet unknown.

CDR3 length: 13 residues. V lost 6 bases to trimming and J lost 5 bases, with 13 bases between them. Germline V gene sequence: CDR1 MNHEY, CDR2 SMNVEV (reference sequence). Some clones are missing from TCRdb's copy, which holds only in-frame ones; the method was immunoSEQ multiplex PCR. The sample carries over 70,000 clones, about nine tenths recorded once. The chain links TRBV27 to TRBJ1-1; the D gene is possibly TRBD1 (6 bases). The input for sequencing was CD4+ or CD8+ T cells sorted from blood, taken in a trial of the OX40 agonist ivuxolimab. The receptor comes from an adult with an advanced solid tumor such as melanoma, head and neck, liver or kidney cancer. CDR3 protein: CASRGQGPTEAFF. The CDR3 DNA reads TGTGCCAGCAGAGGGCAGGGGCCTACTGAAGCTTTCTTT.